This is a list of T cell receptor beta chains from one sample in a study of PD-1 blockade in classical Hodgkin lymphoma. This table comes from immunoSEQ multiplex PCR, and its TCRdb copy is limited to in-frame clones, with some not included. This sample has 20,000 to 25,000 clones, with about 89% found just once. The specimen was CD4+ T cells from blood. The receptors shown here come from a human donor with classical Hodgkin lymphoma. The CDR3 runs from the conserved cysteine through the conserved F or W. The order of the fields is V gene, D gene, clone size, J gene, CDR3 protein, CDR3 DNA. D genes are given only for firm matches. Expanded clones are given a class, and other clones once, few, many or no size at all.

v_call: TRBV5-4; d_call: NA; clone_size: NA; j_call: TRBJ2-5; cdr3_aa: CASSLGRVGWRQETQYF; cdr3_nt: TGTGCCAGCAGCTTGGGGCGCGTCGGGTGGCGGCAAGAGACCCAGTACTTC
v_call: TRBV10-1; d_call: NA; clone_size: NA; j_call: TRBJ2-2; cdr3_aa: CASSGTLPGELFF; cdr3_nt: TGCGCCAGCAGTGGGACTCTCCCCGGGGAGCTGTTTTTT
v_call: TRBV5-1; d_call: NA; clone_size: NA; j_call: TRBJ2-1; cdr3_aa: CASSLDGRDEQFF; cdr3_nt: TGCGCCAGCAGCTTGGATGGCCGGGATGAGCAGTTCTTC
v_call: TRBV4-1; d_call: TRBD2; clone_size: NA; j_call: TRBJ2-1; cdr3_aa: CASSQPQRGRYNEQFF; cdr3_nt: TGCGCCAGCAGCCAACCCCAGCGGGGGCGATACAATGAGCAGTTCTTC
v_call: TRBV13; d_call: TRBD1; clone_size: NA; j_call: TRBJ1-4; cdr3_aa: CASSFGDRGGEKLFF; cdr3_nt: TGTGCCAGCAGCTTTGGAGACAGGGGAGGTGAAAAACTGTTTTTT
v_call: TRBV28; d_call: NA; clone_size: NA; j_call: TRBJ1-5; cdr3_aa: CASNYRDQPQHF; cdr3_nt: TGTGCCAGCAACTACAGGGATCAGCCCCAGCATTTT
v_call: TRBV5-8; d_call: NA; clone_size: NA; j_call: TRBJ2-6; cdr3_aa: CASKRVGTGANVLTF; cdr3_nt: TGTGCCAGCAAAAGGGTAGGAACTGGGGCCAACGTCCTGACTTTC
v_call: TRBV19; d_call: TRBD1; clone_size: NA; j_call: TRBJ2-5; cdr3_aa: CASSIGQGETQYF; cdr3_nt: TGTGCCAGTAGTATAGGACAGGGGGAGACCCAGTACTTC
v_call: TRBV5-4; d_call: TRBD1; clone_size: NA; j_call: TRBJ1-1; cdr3_aa: CASSREAGGMGKTEAFF; cdr3_nt: TGTGCCAGCAGCCGGGAGGCAGGGGGCATGGGAAAGACTGAAGCTTTCTTT
v_call: TRBV21-1; d_call: NA; clone_size: NA; j_call: TRBJ1-1; cdr3_aa: CASSTRGTGFTEAFF; cdr3_nt: TGTGCCAGCAGCACCCGGGGGACAGGTTTCACTGAAGCTTTCTTT
v_call: TRBV7-2; d_call: NA; clone_size: NA; j_call: TRBJ2-7; cdr3_aa: CASAPLGLEQYF; cdr3_nt: TGTGCCAGCGCACCATTGGGTCTCGAGCAGTACTTC
v_call: TRBV15; d_call: NA; clone_size: NA; j_call: TRBJ1-4; cdr3_aa: CATSREGGSKLGKLFF; cdr3_nt: TGTGCCACCAGCAGAGAGGGAGGGTCGAAACTCGGGAAACTGTTTTTT
v_call: TRBV7-6; d_call: NA; clone_size: NA; j_call: TRBJ1-4; cdr3_aa: CASSPGWRPTNEKLFF; cdr3_nt: TGTGCCAGCAGCCCAGGGTGGCGACCGACTAATGAAAAACTGTTTTTT
v_call: TRBV18; d_call: NA; clone_size: NA; j_call: TRBJ2-1; cdr3_aa: CASSPGTDPYNEQFF; cdr3_nt: TGTGCCAGCTCACCGGGGACGGATCCATACAATGAGCAGTTCTTC
v_call: TRBV30; d_call: NA; clone_size: few; j_call: TRBJ2-1; cdr3_aa: CAWSSHRDWNEQFF; cdr3_nt: TGTGCCTGGAGTTCCCATAGGGATTGGAATGAGCAGTTCTTC
v_call: TRBV5-4; d_call: TRBD1; clone_size: NA; j_call: TRBJ1-5; cdr3_aa: CASSQNRGGTNQPQHF; cdr3_nt: TGTGCCAGCAGTCAGAACAGGGGAGGCACCAATCAGCCCCAGCATTTT
v_call: TRBV14; d_call: NA; clone_size: NA; j_call: TRBJ2-5; cdr3_aa: CASSQGRGTQYF; cdr3_nt: TGTGCCAGCAGCCAAGGCCGGGGGACCCAGTACTTC
v_call: TRBV6-1; d_call: TRBD2; clone_size: NA; j_call: TRBJ2-4; cdr3_aa: CASSLLAGGKNIQYF; cdr3_nt: TGTGCCAGCAGCTTACTAGCGGGGGGCAAAAACATTCAGTACTTC
v_call: TRBV15; d_call: NA; clone_size: NA; j_call: TRBJ2-7; cdr3_aa: CATSRVLNYEQYF; cdr3_nt: TGTGCCACCAGCAGAGTTCTCAACTACGAGCAGTACTTC
v_call: TRBV21-1; d_call: NA; clone_size: NA; j_call: TRBJ2-5; cdr3_aa: CASRNDPGETQYF; cdr3_nt: TGTGCCAGCAGGAACGACCCGGGGGAGACCCAGTACTTC
v_call: TRBV4-3; d_call: NA; clone_size: NA; j_call: TRBJ2-3; cdr3_aa: CASSQEGAITDTQYF; cdr3_nt: TGCGCCAGCAGCCAAGAGGGGGCAATCACAGATACGCAGTATTTT